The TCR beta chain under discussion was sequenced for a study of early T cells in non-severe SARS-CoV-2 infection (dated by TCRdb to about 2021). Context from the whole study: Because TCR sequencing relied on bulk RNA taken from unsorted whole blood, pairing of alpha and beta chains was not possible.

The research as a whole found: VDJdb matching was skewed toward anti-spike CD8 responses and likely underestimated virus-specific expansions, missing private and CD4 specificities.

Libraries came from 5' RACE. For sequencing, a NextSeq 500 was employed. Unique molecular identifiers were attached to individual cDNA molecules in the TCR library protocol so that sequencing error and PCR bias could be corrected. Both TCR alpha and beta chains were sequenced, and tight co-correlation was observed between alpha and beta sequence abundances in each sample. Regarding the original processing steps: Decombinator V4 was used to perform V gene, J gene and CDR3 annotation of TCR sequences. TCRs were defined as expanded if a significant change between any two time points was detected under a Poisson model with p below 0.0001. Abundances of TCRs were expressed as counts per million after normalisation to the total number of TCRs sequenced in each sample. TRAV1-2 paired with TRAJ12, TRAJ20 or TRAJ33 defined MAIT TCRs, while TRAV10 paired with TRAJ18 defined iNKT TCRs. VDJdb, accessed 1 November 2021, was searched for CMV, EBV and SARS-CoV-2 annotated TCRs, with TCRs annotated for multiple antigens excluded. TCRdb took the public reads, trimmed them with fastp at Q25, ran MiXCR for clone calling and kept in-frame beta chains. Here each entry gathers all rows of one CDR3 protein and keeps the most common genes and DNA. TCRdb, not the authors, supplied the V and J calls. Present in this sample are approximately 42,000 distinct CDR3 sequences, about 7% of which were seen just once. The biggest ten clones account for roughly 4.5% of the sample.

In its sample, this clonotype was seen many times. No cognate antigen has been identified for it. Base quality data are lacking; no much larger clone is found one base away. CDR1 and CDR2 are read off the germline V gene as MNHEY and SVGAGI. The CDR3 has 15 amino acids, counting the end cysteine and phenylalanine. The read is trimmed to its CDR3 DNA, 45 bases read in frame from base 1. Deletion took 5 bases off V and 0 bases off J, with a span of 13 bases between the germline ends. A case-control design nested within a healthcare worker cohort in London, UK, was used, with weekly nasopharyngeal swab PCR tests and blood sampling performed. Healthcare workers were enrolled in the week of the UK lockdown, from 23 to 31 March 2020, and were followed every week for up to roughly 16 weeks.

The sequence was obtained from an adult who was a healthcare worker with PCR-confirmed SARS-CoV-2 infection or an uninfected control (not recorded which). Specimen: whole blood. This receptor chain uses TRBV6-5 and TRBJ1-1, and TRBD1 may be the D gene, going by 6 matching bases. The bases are TGTGCCAGCAGTAAAGGACGGGACATGAACACTGAAGCTTTCTTT. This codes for CASSKGRDMNTEAFF.